The 29 T cell receptor beta chains reported below all come from one sample, sequenced in a study of patients and donors after allogeneic stem cell transplantation. MiXCR, run by TCRdb on the RT-PCR reads, gives a single entry per CDR3 protein. The top ten hold 33% of the sample, which has roughly 200,000 distinct CDR3 sequences, less than 45% seen once. The sequencing sample was made of blood, either unsorted or a sorted T cell fraction (not recorded which). The receptors originated from a human donor who was either an allogeneic HSCT recipient or a stem cell or donor lymphocyte infusion donor (not recorded which). It is not recorded whose cells these are; they may come from a transplant donor.

The chain recombines TRBV3-1 with TRBJ2-5; 13 bases align to TRBD2. CDR1 and CDR2 from the germline V gene are LGHDT and YNNKEL (reference sequence). The J segment lost 2 bases and the V segment lost 4 bases, leaving 4 bases of the junction unmatched. The CDR3 runs to 16 residues. The CDR3 reads CASSPETSGRQETQYF. As DNA, the CDR3 is TGTGCCAGCAGCCCAGAGACTAGCGGGAGGCAAGAGACCCAGTACTTC.

Details on this clonotype: One end of the junction is discordant with germline, which a read error may explain. The chain links TRBV27 to TRBJ2-7, with 9 bases fitting TRBD2. Germline lookup yields CDR1 MNHEY and CDR2 SMNVEV (reference sequence). This CDR3 region has 18 residues. The CDR3 protein is CASSPYFSKREDSHEQYF. CDR3 bases: TGTGCCAGCAGTCCATATTTCTCTAAGCGGGAGGACTCCCACGAGCAGTACTTC.

This rearrangement joins TRBV7-2 to TRBJ1-5; D possibly corresponds to TRBD1 (6 bases). CDR1 SGHTA and CDR2 FQGNSA come from the germline V gene. The CDR3 is made up of 19 amino acids. V lost 4 bases, J lost 4 bases, and 26 bases lay in between. Here the CDR3 reads CASSSHRRGDQGTNQPQHF. The CDR3 nucleotides are TGTGCCAGCAGCTCCCACCGACGAGGCGATCAGGGGACGAATCAGCCCCAGCATTTT.

This clonotype has more than one count but fewer than ten. The genes are TRBV7-2 and TRBJ1-2; 7 bases agree with TRBD1. This CDR3 is built from 16 residues. Germline lookup yields CDR1 SGHTA and CDR2 FQGNSA. J was trimmed by 2 bases and V by 5 bases; bases with no gene match: 11. The CDR3 protein is CASSPLLTGRNYGYTF. The CDR3 DNA sequence: TGTGCCAGCAGCCCACTCTTGACAGGGAGGAACTATGGCTACACCTTC.

The chain employs TRBV20-1 and TRBJ1-3; maybe TRBD1 (5 bases). V lost 6 bases and J 0 bases, leaving 9 bases between the germline ends. CDR1 and CDR2 from the germline V gene are DFQATT and SNEGSKA (reference sequence). This CDR3 region has 13 residues. CDR3 sequence reads: CSAQGHSGNTIYF. In DNA, the CDR3 is TGCAGTGCCCAAGGACACTCTGGAAACACCATATATTTT.

The chain employs TRBV12-3 or TRBV12-4 and TRBJ1-1, with D perhaps TRBD1 (6 bases). This CDR3 is 19 amino acids long. The germline V and J ends were trimmed by 2 bases and 3 bases, with 25 bases remaining between them. CDR3 sequence reads: CASSLPGQWEGEVDTEAFF. The DNA for the CDR3 is TGTGCCAGCAGTTTACCTGGTCAGTGGGAGGGGGAAGTTGACACTGAAGCTTTCTTT.

The CDR3 DNA reads TGCGCCAGCAGCCAATCGGGGGGGACGGGAGCTTTCTTT. Translated: CASSQSGGTGAFF. The V call is TRBV4-1, the J call TRBJ1-1, with a possible D match to TRBD1 (5 bases). Trimming took off 2 bases at V and 10 bases at J, with 14 bases between the two ends. The CDR3 covers 13 residues. Germline V lookup: CDR1 MGHRA, CDR2 YSYEKL.

V is TRBV6-6 and J is TRBJ2-7; 7 nucleotides align to TRBD2. Germline V gene sequence: CDR1 MNHNY, CDR2 SVGAGI (reference sequence). Germline trimming cut 10 bases from V and 3 bases from J; bases unmatched to any gene: 15. This CDR3 contains 15 residues. The CDR3 is CATSIGSGIIYEQYF. Written as DNA, the CDR3 is TGTGCCACTTCGATAGGGAGCGGGATCATCTACGAGCAGTACTTC.

The chain is built from TRBV29-1 and TRBJ1-2; D call uncertain. V lost 0 bases and J 4 bases, leaving 9 bases between the germline ends. In germline, CDR1 is SQVTM, CDR2 ANQGSEA. The CDR3 has 13 residues. The CDR3 DNA reads TGCAGCGTTGAAGACAAAACAGCCTATGGCTACACCTTC. Amino acids: CSVEDKTAYGYTF.

Regarding this clonotype: A read error may account for a junction end that differs from germline. This sequence joins TRBV12-3 or TRBV12-4 and TRBJ2-2; 12 positions match TRBD2. The CDR3 extends over 16 amino acids. CDR3 nucleotides: TGTGCCAGCAGTCTAGCGGGAGGGCCTACGACCGGGGAGCTGTTTTTT. Translated, it gives CASSLAGGPTTGELFF.

This clonotype appeared a few times. J is TRBJ2-5 and V is TRBV5-6; 8 bases fit TRBD2. J lost 1 base, V lost 5 bases, and 13 bases had no gene match. Per germline, CDR1 SGHDT and CDR2 YYEEEE. This CDR3 is built from 17 residues. The chain's CDR3 is CASRVGLRTSGQETQYF. The CDR3 region has the DNA TGTGCCAGCAGGGTGGGCTTGAGAACTAGCGGCCAAGAGACCCAGTACTTC.

The chain couples TRBV28 to TRBJ2-7, with D perhaps TRBD2 (6 bases). The CDR3 loop spans 14 amino acids. V lost 2 bases, J lost 0 bases, and 8 bases lay in between. Germline lookup yields CDR1 MDHEN and CDR2 SYDVKM. For the CDR3, the DNA is TGTGCCAGCAGTTTACGGGACTCCTCCTACGAGCAGTACTTC. Amino acid sequence: CASSLRDSSYEQYF.

This clonotype was seen a handful of times. The chain couples TRBV4-3 to TRBJ1-2; D is unclear. The germline V gene encodes CDR1 LGHNA and CDR2 YSLEER. The CDR3 is 14 residues long. V lost 2 bases to trimming and J lost 2 bases, with 9 bases between them. CDR3 sequence reads: CASSQHTVNYGYTF. Written as DNA, the CDR3 is TGCGCCAGCAGCCAACACACAGTGAACTATGGCTACACCTTC.

V is TRBV19 and J is TRBJ1-3; D ambiguous. The CDR3 extends over 16 amino acids. Germline assignment: CDR1 LNHDA and CDR2 SQIVND (reference sequence). V lost 3 bases and J lost 0, with 12 bases in between. CDR3 region: CASSMVAWSSGNTIYF. CDR3 nucleotides: TGTGCCAGTAGTATGGTAGCGTGGAGCTCTGGAAACACCATATATTTT.

The rearrangement links TRBV20-1 to TRBJ2-3; 7 bases fit TRBD2. With 5 bases clipped from V and 1 base from J, the junction kept 9 bases outside the gene matches. Germline CDR1 is DFQATT and CDR2 is SNEGSKA (reference sequence). The CDR3 extends over 15 amino acids. CDR3 residues: CSAVFVGGRTDTQYF. The DNA of the CDR3 is TGCAGTGCTGTTTTCGTGGGAGGGCGCACAGATACGCAGTATTTT.

This clonotype was counted between two and nine times. The CDR3 region is CASRGGLAETYNEQFF. DNA for the CDR3: TGTGCCAGCAGGGGGGGGCTAGCGGAGACCTACAATGAGCAGTTCTTC. The chain uses TRBV14 and TRBJ2-1; TRBD2 is a possible D gene (7 bases). The CDR3 sequence is 16 residues long. The germline V gene has CDR1 SGHDN and CDR2 FVKESK. V lost 6 bases and J 2 bases, leaving 17 bases between the germline ends.

The V call is TRBV5-6, the J call TRBJ1-1, with 7 nucleotides matching TRBD1. Germline trimming cut 7 bases from V and 4 bases from J; bases unmatched to any gene: 10. The germline gives CDR1 SGHDT, CDR2 YYEEEE. The CDR3 loop spans 14 amino acids. The CDR3 protein is CASRTIRGGTEAFF. CDR3 DNA sequence: TGTGCCAGCCGCACTATCAGGGGGGGCACTGAAGCTTTCTTT.

The J gene is TRBJ1-1, the V gene TRBV12-3 or TRBV12-4, with D uncertain. Trimming removed 6 bases at V and 3 bases at J, with 11 bases between. The CDR3 is 13 residues long. The DNA of the CDR3 is TGTGCCAGCAGAGAAGAAAGGGACACTGAAGCTTTCTTT. It yields the protein CASREERDTEAFF.

In regard to this clonotype: Compared with germline, one end of the junction differs, possibly owing to a read error. V usage is TRBV20-1 and J usage is TRBJ1-5; no clear D. CDR3 size: 16 residues. Looked up from germline, CDR1 is DFQATT and CDR2 is SNEGSKA (reference sequence). The CDR3 spells CSARLEIRAGNLPQHF. In nucleotides, the CDR3 is TGCAGTGCTAGATTGGAGATAAGGGCTGGCAATCTGCCCCAGCATTTT.

In regard to this clonotype: One end of the junction does not line up with germline, which may come from a read error. The V and J genes are TRBV7-7 and TRBJ2-3; 10 bases align to TRBD2. The CDR3 sequence is 15 residues long. Germline values: CDR1 SSHAT, CDR2 FNYEAQ (reference sequence). For the CDR3, the DNA is TGTGCTAGCAGCTTGGGGACTAGCGGCACAGATACGCAGTATTTT. This codes for CASSLGTSGTDTQYF.

This clonotype was picked up a small number of times. The gene calls are TRBV15 and TRBJ2-1, with D possibly TRBD1 on 5 matching bases. Trimming cost V 2 bases and J 4 bases, with 12 bases left between them. The CDR3 is 15 amino acids. CDR1 and CDR2 from the germline V gene are LNHNV and YYDKDF (reference sequence). This chain's CDR3 is CATSRLDSGYNEQFF. In nucleotides, the CDR3 is TGTGCCACCAGCAGACTAGACAGTGGTTACAATGAGCAGTTCTTC.

The chain joins TRBV20-1 to TRBJ2-7; D gene ambiguous. Germline V gene lookup returns CDR1 DFQATT and CDR2 SNEGSKA (reference sequence). This CDR3 is built from 11 residues. Trimming removed 3 bases from V and 2 bases from J, with 5 bases in between. The CDR3 coding sequence is TGCAGTGCTAGCCTCGCCTACGAGCAGTACTTC. Protein product: CSASLAYEQYF.

In its sample, this clonotype was seen a few times. The chain employs TRBV28 and TRBJ2-7; 13 bases line up with TRBD2. V gave up 6 bases and J gave up 3 bases; unmatched junction bases: 2. Germline loops: CDR1 MDHEN, CDR2 SYDVKM. The CDR3 contains 14 residues. The CDR3 here is CASRWTSGSYEQYF. CDR3 nucleotides: TGTGCCAGCAGATGGACTAGCGGGAGCTACGAGCAGTACTTC.

The gene calls are TRBV20-1 and TRBJ1-1; D may be TRBD1 (6 bases). The CDR3 runs to 16 residues. CDR1 and CDR2 from the germline V gene are DFQATT and SNEGSKA (reference sequence). Trimming cost V 0 bases and J 3 bases, with 17 bases left between them. Here the CDR3 DNA reads TGCAGTGCTAGAGAGTACAGGGTTTCGATTTACACTGAAGCTTTCTTT. Translated: CSAREYRVSIYTEAFF.

The sample holds a few counts of this clonotype. The chain is built from TRBV20-1 and TRBJ1-2, with D tentatively TRBD1 (6 bases). This CDR3 has 12 amino acids. Germline CDR1 DFQATT, CDR2 SNEGSKA (reference sequence). With 5 bases removed from V and 4 bases from J, the gap between germline ends came to 11 bases. For the CDR3, the DNA is TGCAGTGCTGGACAGACTATCTATGGCTACACCTTC. This gives the protein CSAGQTIYGYTF.

This clonotype occurred a few times. The J gene is TRBJ1-5, the V gene TRBV10-3; D call uncertain. This CDR3 is 12 amino acids long. V lost 2 bases to trimming and J lost 2 bases, with 1 base between them. Germline V gene lookup returns CDR1 ENHRY and CDR2 SYGVKD. The CDR3 loop reads CAISEGNQPQHF. CDR3 nucleotide sequence: TGTGCCATCAGTGAGGGCAATCAGCCCCAGCATTTT.

V and J are TRBV7-8 and TRBJ2-2; D remains ambiguous. Germline V gives CDR1 SGHVS, CDR2 FQNEAQ. Trimming stripped 7 bases from V and 3 bases from J, with 18 bases between. This CDR3 comprises 16 residues. The CDR3 bases are TGTGCCAGCAAGGAGAAATGGGGTACTGACACCGGGGAGCTGTTTTTT. This gives the protein CASKEKWGTDTGELFF.

This clonotype was picked up a small number of times. The genes are TRBV12-3 or TRBV12-4 and TRBJ1-1, with TRBD1 as a possible D gene (5 bases). The CDR3 length is 14 residues. Trimming cost V 7 bases and J 0 bases, with 12 bases left between them. The CDR3, as DNA: TGTGCCAGCAAAGAAGGACACCTGAACACTGAAGCTTTCTTT. Translation gives CASKEGHLNTEAFF.

This chain links TRBV5-1 with TRBJ2-7; D is perhaps TRBD2 (6 bases). The length of the CDR3 is 13 residues. Trimming removed 7 bases from V and 0 bases from J, with 11 bases in between. Germline lookup yields CDR1 SGHRS and CDR2 YFSETQ. CDR3 amino acids: CASAYGSSYEQYF. DNA for the CDR3: TGCGCCAGCGCTTACGGGAGCTCCTACGAGCAGTACTTC.